These 27 T cell receptor beta chains share one sample of origin, sequenced in a study of OX40 agonist ivuxolimab in advanced cancers. Assay: immunoSEQ multiplex PCR; the TCRdb copy retains only in-frame clones and omits some. The repertoire includes 77,000 or so clones, under 85% of them detected once, and roughly 0.5% sits in the top ten. The material was CD4+ or CD8+ T cells sorted from blood, obtained in a trial of the OX40 agonist ivuxolimab. The receptors here all came from an adult with an advanced solid tumor such as melanoma, head and neck, liver or kidney cancer.

The J gene is TRBJ2-5, the V gene TRBV28; no clear D gene. Germline CDR1 MDHEN, CDR2 SYDVKM. There are 16 residues in the CDR3. Trimming took 6 bases from V and 0 from J, leaving 17 bases between them. Here the CDR3 reads CASSPRLQTYQETQYF. In DNA form, the CDR3 reads TGTGCCAGCAGCCCTCGACTTCAAACGTACCAAGAGACCCAGTACTTC.

V is TRBV18 and J is TRBJ2-5, with unresolved D. With 2 bases removed from V and 5 bases from J, the gap between germline ends came to 9 bases. The CDR3 has 13 amino acids. Germline values: CDR1 KGHSH, CDR2 LQKENI. The chain's CDR3 is CASSPGDQETQYF. As DNA, the CDR3 is TGTGCCAGCTCACCAGGGGATCAGGAGACCCAGTACTTC.

The chain combines TRBV5-4 with TRBJ2-2, with 8 nucleotides matching TRBD1. V shed 4 bases, J shed 5 bases, and the junction held 7 bases outside the gene matches. The CDR3 length is 15 residues. In germline, CDR1 is SGHNT, CDR2 YYREEE (reference sequence). The CDR3 bases are TGTGCCAGCAGCCCAGGGGGCAGGGAAACCGGGGAGCTGTTTTTT. It specifies CASSPGGRETGELFF.

On this clone itself: Other DNA sequences within the sample encode an identical CDR3. The genes are TRBV5-1 and TRBJ2-7; D is perhaps TRBD1 or TRBD2 (5 bases each). CDR1 and CDR2 from the germline V gene are SGHRS and YFSETQ. This CDR3 region has 12 residues. Between the trimmed V and J ends, which lost 2 bases and 6 bases, there was a span of 9 bases. In DNA form, the CDR3 reads TGCGCCAGCAGCTTTACAGGACTCGAGCAGTACTTC. Amino acids: CASSFTGLEQYF.

The chain links TRBV15 to TRBJ2-7; TRBD2 matches 9 bases. The CDR3 is made up of 13 amino acids. Germline CDR1 LNHNV, CDR2 YYDKDF (reference sequence). V shed 7 bases, J shed 1 base, and the junction held 2 bases outside the gene matches. CDR3 residues: CATKTSGSYEQYF. The CDR3 DNA sequence: TGTGCCACCAAGACTAGCGGTTCCTACGAGCAGTACTTC.

This sequence joins TRBV4-1 and TRBJ2-1, with D maybe TRBD1 (6 bases). V shed 3 bases and J shed 4 bases, with 16 bases lying between them. Germline CDR1 is MGHRA and CDR2 is YSYEKL. The CDR3 sequence is 16 residues long. CDR3 in DNA: TGCGCCAGCAGCCATACAGGGTGGTCAGGGTACAATGAGCAGTTCTTC. Protein: CASSHTGWSGYNEQFF.

This chain links TRBV4-2 with TRBJ2-2, with TRBD1 matching over 9 bases. Trimming removed 1 base from V and 7 bases from J; junction bases left unmatched: 4. The germline CDR1 and CDR2 sequences are LGHNA and YNFKEQ. The CDR3 is 15 residues long. The CDR3 here is CASSQGDRANGELFF. The CDR3 DNA follows: TGTGCCAGCAGCCAAGGGGACAGGGCGAACGGGGAGCTGTTTTTT.

This clone was recorded once. Germline and junction disagree at one end, which may indicate a read error. Different DNA sequences within this sample yield the same CDR3. This chain uses TRBV7-2 with TRBJ2-7; 10 bases match TRBD1. Germline V gene sequence: CDR1 SGHTA, CDR2 FQGNSA. The CDR3 extends over 14 amino acids. DNA for the CDR3: TGCGCCAGCAGCTACGGGACAGGGGACTACGAGCAGTACTTC. Translated, it gives CASSYGTGDYEQYF.

The genes are TRBV5-4 and TRBJ2-3; 15 nucleotides agree with TRBD2. The CDR3 is made up of 17 amino acids. Trimming removed 3 bases from V and 0 bases from J; junction bases left unmatched: 2. The germline CDR1 and CDR2 sequences are SGHNT and YYREEE (reference sequence). The CDR3 DNA is TGTGCCAGCAGCTCCGGGACTAGCGGGGGGAGCACAGATACGCAGTATTTT. Its translation is CASSSGTSGGSTDTQYF.

The chain has TRBV27 and TRBJ1-1; 7 bases are shared with TRBD1. CDR1 and CDR2 from the germline V gene are MNHEY and SMNVEV (reference sequence). This CDR3 has 16 residues. Trimming removed 5 bases from V and 5 bases from J; junction bases left unmatched: 14. DNA for the CDR3: TGTGCCAGCAGTCCCCCGTACAGGGCCAGGGGGACTGAAGCTTTCTTT. Amino acid sequence: CASSPPYRARGTEAFF.

The chain has TRBV7-8 and TRBJ2-3; 12 bases map to TRBD2. V shed 6 bases and J 0 bases; nucleotides not matched to a gene: 7. The length of the CDR3 is 17 residues. The V gene's germline CDR1 is SGHVS and CDR2 FQNEAQ. CDR3 coding DNA: TGTGCCAGCAGTTTTACCGGGACTAGCGGGAGCACAGATACGCAGTATTTT. This encodes CASSFTGTSGSTDTQYF. The full variable domain, rest sourced from reference TRBV7-8 and TRBJ2-3, is GAGVSQSPRYKVAKRGQDVALRCDPISGHVSLFWYQQALGQGPEFLTYFQNEAQLDKSGLPSDRFFAERPEGSVSTLKIQRTQQEDSAVYLCASSFTGTSGSTDTQYFGPGTRLTVL.

The chain combines TRBV4-1 with TRBJ2-1, with 9 bases that match TRBD2. CDR3 length: 15 amino acids. The germline gives CDR1 MGHRA, CDR2 YSYEKL. Trimming at V came to 4 bases and at J to 5 bases, leaving 6 bases not matched to a gene. This CDR3 is CASSPYSGGDNEQFF. The CDR3 DNA reads TGCGCCAGCAGCCCTTATAGCGGGGGTGACAATGAGCAGTTCTTC.

This clone appeared once. The chain joins TRBV28 to TRBJ2-4; D remains ambiguous. The CDR3 length is 15 residues. V was pared by 7 bases and J by 0 bases, with 13 bases between. CDR1 MDHEN and CDR2 SYDVKM come from the germline V gene. In DNA form, the CDR3 reads TGTGCCAGCACCCAACCCCCAGTAGCCAAAAACATTCAGTACTTC. As protein: CASTQPPVAKNIQYF.

The V and J genes are TRBV27 and TRBJ2-2; D is ambiguous. Germline lookup yields CDR1 MNHEY and CDR2 SMNVEV (reference sequence). This CDR3 region has 13 residues. V dropped 8 bases and J dropped 0 bases, with 7 bases sitting between them. The CDR3 sequence: CASAEANTGELFF. The CDR3 DNA follows: TGTGCCAGCGCGGAAGCGAACACCGGGGAGCTGTTTTTT.

The chain has TRBV25-1 and TRBJ2-1; D gene uncertain. The germline CDR1 and CDR2 sequences are MGHDK and SYGVNS. The V end lost 4 bases, the J end lost 5 bases, and 9 bases lay between the germline ends. CDR3 length: 13 residues. This CDR3 reads CASSGRWDNEQFF. CDR3 sequence (DNA): TGTGCCAGCAGTGGACGTTGGGACAATGAGCAGTTCTTC.

This clone occurred once. The chain employs TRBV28 and TRBJ2-2; either TRBD1 or TRBD2 may fit D (5 bases each). The CDR3 covers 16 residues. V was pared by 7 bases and J by 6 bases, with 21 bases between. Germline lookup yields CDR1 MDHEN and CDR2 SYDVKM. The CDR3 DNA reads as TGTGCCAGCACCTTAGGTTGGGGGAGAGGTTCCGGGGAGCTGTTTTTT. This gives the protein CASTLGWGRGSGELFF.

CDR3 sequence (DNA): TGTGCCAGCTCACTACAGGGGAGCATTCAGTACTTC. Amino acids: CASSLQGSIQYF. V and J are TRBV18 and TRBJ2-4; 7 nucleotides line up with TRBD1. This CDR3 contains 12 residues. Germline V gives CDR1 KGHSH, CDR2 LQKENI. The J segment lost 9 bases and the V segment lost 4 bases, leaving 3 bases of the junction unmatched.

V usage is TRBV7-2 and J usage is TRBJ2-5, with TRBD1 matching 8 bases. The V gene's germline CDR1 is SGHTA and CDR2 FQGNSA. The ends lost 5 bases at V and 4 bases at J; junction bases unmatched: 9. This CDR3 comprises 15 residues. CDR3 in DNA: TGTGCCAGCAGCCCGGGACAGGTTTTTAGAGAGACCCAGTACTTC. Protein sequence: CASSPGQVFRETQYF.

The rearrangement uses TRBV6-5 and TRBJ1-1, with D uncertain. CDR3 size: 15 residues. Germline V lookup: CDR1 MNHEY, CDR2 SVGAGI. V shed 5 bases and J shed 2 bases, with 15 bases lying between them. CDR3 DNA sequence: TGTGCCAGCAGTCACCGGGGAGGCGGAAACACTGAAGCTTTCTTT. This encodes CASSHRGGGNTEAFF.

The chain is built from TRBV30 and TRBJ2-3; 8 bases are shared with TRBD2. CDR1 is GTSNPN, CDR2 SVGIG, per germline (reference sequence). After removal of 1 base from V and 5 bases from J, the junction contained 11 bases not matched to a gene. This CDR3 has 16 residues. CDR3 sequence reads: CAWSAKAGAGGDTQYF. The CDR3 DNA is TGTGCCTGGAGTGCCAAAGCGGGGGCGGGGGGAGATACGCAGTATTTT.

Only one count was recorded for this clone. The V gene is TRBV4-3, the J gene TRBJ2-7; TRBD2 matches 10 bases. This CDR3 contains 16 residues. V lost 4 bases and J lost 4; bases outside the gene matches: 10. The germline gives CDR1 LGHNA, CDR2 YSLEER. The chain's CDR3 is CASSPTHASGRYEQYF. For the CDR3, the DNA is TGCGCCAGCAGCCCAACCCACGCTAGCGGGAGATACGAGCAGTACTTC.

The chain links TRBV9 to TRBJ2-1; TRBD2 might be the D (7 bases). V lost 4 bases, J lost 2 bases, and 13 bases lay in between. Germline V gene data show CDR1 as SGDLS and CDR2 as YYNGEE. This CDR3 has 15 residues. The CDR3 DNA follows: TGTGCCAGCAGCACCCGGGGGGCTACCTACAATGAGCAGTTCTTC. Translated, it gives CASSTRGATYNEQFF.

This clone appeared a single time. The rearrangement joins TRBV9 to TRBJ2-7, with D maybe TRBD2 (5 bases). V lost 0 bases and J lost 9, with 13 bases in between. The CDR3 consists of 13 residues. CDR1 and CDR2 from the germline V gene are SGDLS and YYNGEE. Here the CDR3 reads CASSVGDKDSQYF. The DNA of the CDR3 is TGTGCCAGCAGCGTAGGCGACAAGGACTCGCAGTACTTC.

This clone was detected once. The V call is TRBV20-1, the J call TRBJ1-4; no firm D call. CDR3 length equals 11 residues. The V and J ends lost 4 bases and 5 bases respectively, with 5 bases between them. The germline V gene encodes CDR1 DFQATT and CDR2 SNEGSKA (reference sequence). CDR3 sequence: CSAMVNEKLFF. As DNA, the CDR3 is TGCAGTGCTATGGTCAATGAAAAACTGTTTTTT.

V gene TRBV5-6 combines with J gene TRBJ1-2; D unclear. From germline, CDR1 is SGHDT and CDR2 YYEEEE. This CDR3 contains 13 residues. V shed 1 base and J shed 3 bases, with 7 bases lying between them. For the CDR3, the DNA is TGTGCCAGCAGCTTGTTGACTTACTATGGCTACACCTTC. Translation gives CASSLLTYYGYTF.

The V and J genes are TRBV7-8 and TRBJ2-1; 7 bases agree with TRBD1. The trim removed 5 bases at V and 4 bases at J, leaving 20 bases unmatched. Per germline, CDR1 SGHVS and CDR2 FQNEAQ. This CDR3 contains 19 residues. Here the CDR3 DNA reads TGTGCCAGCAGCCACCGGGGACAGTCAGATCTCCACAGGTACAATGAGCAGTTCTTC. It translates to CASSHRGQSDLHRYNEQFF.

The V call is TRBV21-1, the J call TRBJ2-3; the table names TRBD2, a call not compared with the DNA. TRBV21-1 is a pseudogene segment. The CDR3 runs 15 residues. CDR3 loop: CASSKEGLRTDTQYF. The CDR3 DNA is TGTGCCAGCAGCAAAGAGGGACTTCGCACAGATACGCAGTATTTT.